This T cell receptor (beta chain) is from a study of regulatory T cells in long-lasting Graves disease. Study-wide results and limits: Favoring TRBV28, TRBJ1-2 and TRBJ2-5 was a feature seen in persistent disease.

Germline V gene data show CDR1 as SQVTM and CDR2 as ANQGSEA. This CDR3 has 13 residues. V gave up 4 bases and J gave up 6 bases, with 15 bases separating them. The authors built TCR beta libraries using iRepertoire HTBI primers and Arm-PCR of CDR3 regions. Using its own MiXCR run on the multiplex PCR reads, TCRdb lists one record per CDR3 protein. The sample lists 410,000 or so distinct CDR3 sequences; more than 12% were seen once. This clonotype was seen only a few times. Its antigen remains unidentified. The time point here: newly diagnosed GD, antithyroid drugs for less than 3 months. From PBMCs, RNA was extracted and then used to make the TCR library. This sample also belongs to another study, concerning T cells in Graves' hyperthyroidism and ophthalmopathy. From that paper: Aged 18 to 65, the patients had hyperthyroidism that was newly diagnosed and had lasted under 2 months. TCR CDR3 regions were first amplified by RT-PCR with HTBI primers. Within blood appeared most thyroid clonotypes that had expanded above 0.001.

This rearrangement joins TRBV29-1 to TRBJ1-1, with D perhaps TRBD1 (5 bases). This receptor was taken from a woman in her twenties or thirties with Graves disease. This sample comprised peripheral blood mononuclear cells (PBMCs), obtained at new diagnosis, from a patient treated with antithyroid drugs. The CDR3 region is CSVGAGDSAEAFF. CDR3 sequence (DNA): TGCAGCGTTGGGGCGGGGGATTCCGCTGAAGCTTTCTTT.